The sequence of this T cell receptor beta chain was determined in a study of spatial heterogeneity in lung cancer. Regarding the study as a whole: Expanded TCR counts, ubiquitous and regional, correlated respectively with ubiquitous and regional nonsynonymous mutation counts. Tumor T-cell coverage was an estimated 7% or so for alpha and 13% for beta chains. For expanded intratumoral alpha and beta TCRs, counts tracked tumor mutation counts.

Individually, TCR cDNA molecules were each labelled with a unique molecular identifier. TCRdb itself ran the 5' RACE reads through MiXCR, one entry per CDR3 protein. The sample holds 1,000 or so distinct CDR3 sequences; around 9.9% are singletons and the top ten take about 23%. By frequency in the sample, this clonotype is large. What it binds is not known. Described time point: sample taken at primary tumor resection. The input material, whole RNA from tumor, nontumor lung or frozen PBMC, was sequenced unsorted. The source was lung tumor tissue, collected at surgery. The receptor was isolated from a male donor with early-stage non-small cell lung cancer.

The DNA of the CDR3 is TGCGCCAGCAGCTCGGGGACAGGGGCTCTCAATCAGCCCCAGCATTTT. It translates to CASSSGTGALNQPQHF. The chain has TRBV5-1 and TRBJ1-5; 10 bases align to TRBD1. The CDR3 consists of 16 residues. In germline, CDR1 is SGHRS, CDR2 YFSETQ. The V segment lost 3 bases and the J segment 3 bases; nucleotides outside the gene matches: 6.